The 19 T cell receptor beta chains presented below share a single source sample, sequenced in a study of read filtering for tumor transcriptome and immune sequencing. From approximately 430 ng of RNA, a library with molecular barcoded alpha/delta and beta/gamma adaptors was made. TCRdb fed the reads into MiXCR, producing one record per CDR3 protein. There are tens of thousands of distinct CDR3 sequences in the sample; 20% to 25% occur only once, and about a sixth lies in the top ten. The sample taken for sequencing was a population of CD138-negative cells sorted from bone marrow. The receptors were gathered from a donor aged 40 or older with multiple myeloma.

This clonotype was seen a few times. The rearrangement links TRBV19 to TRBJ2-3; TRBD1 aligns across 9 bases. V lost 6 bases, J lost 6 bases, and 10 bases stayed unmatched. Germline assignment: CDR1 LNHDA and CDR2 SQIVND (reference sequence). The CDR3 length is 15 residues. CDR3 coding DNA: TGTGCCAGTAGCTTCCGGGACAGGGAAGGGGATACGCAGTATTTT. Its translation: CASSFRDREGDTQYF.

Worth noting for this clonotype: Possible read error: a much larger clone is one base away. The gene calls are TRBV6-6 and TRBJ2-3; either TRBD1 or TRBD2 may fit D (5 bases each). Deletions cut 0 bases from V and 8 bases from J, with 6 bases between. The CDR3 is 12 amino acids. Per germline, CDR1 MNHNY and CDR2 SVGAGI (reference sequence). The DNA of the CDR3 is TGTGCCAGCAGTTACTCTGGGGGTACGCAGTATTTT. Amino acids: CASSYSGGTQYF.

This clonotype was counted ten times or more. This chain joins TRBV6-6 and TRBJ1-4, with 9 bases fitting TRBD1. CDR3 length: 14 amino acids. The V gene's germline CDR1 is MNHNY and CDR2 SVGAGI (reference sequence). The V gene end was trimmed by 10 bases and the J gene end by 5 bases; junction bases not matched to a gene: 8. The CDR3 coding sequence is TGTGCCACCCTCCCGACAGGGGGAAATGAAAAACTGTTTTTT. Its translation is CATLPTGGNEKLFF.

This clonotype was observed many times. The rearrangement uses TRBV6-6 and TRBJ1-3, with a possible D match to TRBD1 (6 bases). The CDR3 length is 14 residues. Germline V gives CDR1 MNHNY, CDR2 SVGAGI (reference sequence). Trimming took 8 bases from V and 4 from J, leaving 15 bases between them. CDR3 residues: CASVLQGIGNTIYF. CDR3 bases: TGTGCCAGCGTACTCCAGGGGATCGGAAACACCATATATTTT.

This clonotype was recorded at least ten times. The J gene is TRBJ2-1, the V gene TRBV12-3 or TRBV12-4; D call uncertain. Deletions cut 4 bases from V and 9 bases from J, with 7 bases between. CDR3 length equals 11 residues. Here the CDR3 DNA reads TGTGCCAGCAGTTGGCGTAGTGAGCAGTTCTTC. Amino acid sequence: CASSWRSEQFF.

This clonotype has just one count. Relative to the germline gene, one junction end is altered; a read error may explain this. The DNA for the CDR3 is TGCGCCAGCAGCACCACAGGGAAAATTCTAGAGACTGGAGCTTTCTTT. It yields the protein CASSTTGKILETGAFF. J is TRBJ1-1 and V is TRBV5-1, with TRBD1 as a possible D gene (6 bases). This CDR3 has 16 amino acids. Germline-derived CDR1 and CDR2 are SGHRS and YFSETQ.

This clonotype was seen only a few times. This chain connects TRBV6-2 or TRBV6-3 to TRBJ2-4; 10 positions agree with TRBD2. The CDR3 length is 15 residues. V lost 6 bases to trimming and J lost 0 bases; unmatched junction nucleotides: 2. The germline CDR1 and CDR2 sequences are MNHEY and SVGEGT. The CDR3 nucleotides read TGTGCCAGCAGACTAGCGGGACTAGCCAAAAACATTCAGTACTTC. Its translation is CASRLAGLAKNIQYF.

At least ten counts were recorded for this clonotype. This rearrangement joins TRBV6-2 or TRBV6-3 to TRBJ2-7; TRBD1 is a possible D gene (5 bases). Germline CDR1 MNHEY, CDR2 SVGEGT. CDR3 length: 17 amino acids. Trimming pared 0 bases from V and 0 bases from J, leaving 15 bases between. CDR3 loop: CASSYSSSWTYSYEQYF. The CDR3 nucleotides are TGTGCCAGCAGTTACTCGAGTTCCTGGACATACTCCTACGAGCAGTACTTC.

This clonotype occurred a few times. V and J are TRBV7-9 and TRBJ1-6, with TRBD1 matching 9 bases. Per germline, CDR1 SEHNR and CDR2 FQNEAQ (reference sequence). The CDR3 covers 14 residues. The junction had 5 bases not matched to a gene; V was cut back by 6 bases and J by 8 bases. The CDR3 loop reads CASSRDRAYSPLHF. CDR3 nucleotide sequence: TGTGCCAGCAGTCGGGACAGGGCCTATTCACCCCTCCACTTT.

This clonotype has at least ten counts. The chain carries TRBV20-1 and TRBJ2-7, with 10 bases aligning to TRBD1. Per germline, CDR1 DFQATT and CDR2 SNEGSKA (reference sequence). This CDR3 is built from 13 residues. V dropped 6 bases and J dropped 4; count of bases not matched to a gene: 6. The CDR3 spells CSAAGTGEYEQYF. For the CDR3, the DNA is TGCAGTGCCGCCGGGACAGGGGAGTACGAGCAGTACTTC.

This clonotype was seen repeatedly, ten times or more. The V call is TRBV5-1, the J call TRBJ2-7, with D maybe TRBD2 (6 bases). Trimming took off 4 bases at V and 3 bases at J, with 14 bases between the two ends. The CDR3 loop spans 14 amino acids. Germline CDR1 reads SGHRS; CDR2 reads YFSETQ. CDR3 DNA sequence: TGCGCCAGCAGCGCCGGGACTGCAAACTACGAGCAGTACTTC. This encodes CASSAGTANYEQYF.

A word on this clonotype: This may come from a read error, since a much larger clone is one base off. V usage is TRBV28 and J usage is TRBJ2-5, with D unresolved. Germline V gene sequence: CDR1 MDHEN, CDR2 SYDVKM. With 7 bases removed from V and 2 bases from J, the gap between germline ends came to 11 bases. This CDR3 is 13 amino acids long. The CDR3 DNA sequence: TGTGCCAGCAACAGCCCAAGGCAAGAGACCCAGTACTTC. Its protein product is CASNSPRQETQYF.

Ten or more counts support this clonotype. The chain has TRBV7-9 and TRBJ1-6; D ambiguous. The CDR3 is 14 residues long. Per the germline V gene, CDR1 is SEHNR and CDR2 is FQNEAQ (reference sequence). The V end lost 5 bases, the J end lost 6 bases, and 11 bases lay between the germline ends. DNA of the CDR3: TGTGCCAGCAGCCCCGAAACCGGTAATTCACCCCTCCACTTT. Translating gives CASSPETGNSPLHF.

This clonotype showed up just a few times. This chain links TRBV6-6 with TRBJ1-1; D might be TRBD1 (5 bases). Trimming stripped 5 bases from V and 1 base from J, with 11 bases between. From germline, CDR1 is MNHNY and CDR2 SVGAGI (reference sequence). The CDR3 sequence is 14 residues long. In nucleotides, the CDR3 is TGTGCCAGCAGTACGCTGGGGCCGAACACTGAAGCTTTCTTT. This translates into CASSTLGPNTEAFF.

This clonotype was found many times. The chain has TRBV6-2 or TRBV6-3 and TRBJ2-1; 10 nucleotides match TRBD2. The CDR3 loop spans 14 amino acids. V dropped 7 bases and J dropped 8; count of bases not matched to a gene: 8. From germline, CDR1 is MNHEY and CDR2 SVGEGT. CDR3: CASIGASGSHEQFF. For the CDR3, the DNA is TGTGCCAGCATAGGGGCTAGCGGGAGTCATGAGCAGTTCTTC.

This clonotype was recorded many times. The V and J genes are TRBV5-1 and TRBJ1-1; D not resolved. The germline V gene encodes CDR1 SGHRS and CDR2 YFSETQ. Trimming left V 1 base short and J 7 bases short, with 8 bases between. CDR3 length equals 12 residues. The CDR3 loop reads CASSLSRDEAFF. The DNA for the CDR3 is TGCGCCAGCAGCTTGTCAAGGGATGAAGCTTTCTTT.

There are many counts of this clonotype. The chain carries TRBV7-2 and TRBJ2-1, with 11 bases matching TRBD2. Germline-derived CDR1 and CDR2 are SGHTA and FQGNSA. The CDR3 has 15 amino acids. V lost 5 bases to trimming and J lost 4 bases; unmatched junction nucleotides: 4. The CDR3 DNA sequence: TGTGCCAGCAGCCTGACTAGCGGGATATACAATGAGCAGTTCTTC. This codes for CASSLTSGIYNEQFF. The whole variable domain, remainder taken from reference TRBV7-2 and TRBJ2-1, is GAGVSQSPSNKVTEKGKDVELRCDPISGHTALYWYRQSLGQGLEFLIYFQGNSAPDKSGLPSDRFSAERTGGSVSTLTIQRTQQEDSAVYLCASSLTSGIYNEQFFGPGTRLTVL.

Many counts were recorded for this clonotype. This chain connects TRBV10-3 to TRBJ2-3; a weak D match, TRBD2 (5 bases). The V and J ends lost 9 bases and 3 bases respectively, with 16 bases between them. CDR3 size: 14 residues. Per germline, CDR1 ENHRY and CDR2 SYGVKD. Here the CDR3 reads CAIRDTGLTDTQYF. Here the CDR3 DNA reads TGTGCCATTCGTGACACGGGGTTGACAGATACGCAGTATTTT.

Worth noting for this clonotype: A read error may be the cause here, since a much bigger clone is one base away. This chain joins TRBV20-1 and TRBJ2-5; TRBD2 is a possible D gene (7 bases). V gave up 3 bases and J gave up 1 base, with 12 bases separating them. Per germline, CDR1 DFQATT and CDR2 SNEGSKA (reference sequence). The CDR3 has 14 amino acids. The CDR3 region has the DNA TGCAGTGCTAGGGGGAGGGGGTGCCAAGAGACCCAGTACTTC. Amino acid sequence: CSARGRGCQETQYF.